The next 24 T cell receptor beta chains were all read from a single sample in a study of blood T cell repertoires in COVID-19. Measured with immunoSEQ multiplex PCR; TCRdb has only the in-frame clones, and not every one. The sample gives some 270,000 clones, about four fifths of which show up once; approximately 1.5% is in the top ten. The sequencing input was peripheral blood. These receptors all come from a middle-aged woman who had recovered from COVID-19.

This chain links TRBV9 with TRBJ2-7; D unresolved. V was trimmed by 3 bases and J by 0 bases, leaving 7 bases between them. Looked up from germline, CDR1 is SGDLS and CDR2 is YYNGEE. The CDR3 length is 13 residues. The CDR3 here is CASSASGSYEQYF. The DNA for the CDR3 is TGTGCCAGCAGCGCTTCCGGCTCCTACGAGCAGTACTTC.

The chain joins TRBV6-5 to TRBJ1-3, with a weak D call TRBD1 (6 bases). From germline, CDR1 is MNHEY and CDR2 SVGAGI. The CDR3 is 15 amino acids. V lost 7 bases to trimming and J lost 0 bases, with 13 bases between them. The CDR3 DNA reads TGTGCCAGCAACAGCGGGACAAGCTCTGGAAACACCATATATTTT. It translates to CASNSGTSSGNTIYF.

The CDR3 sequence: CASSLDPTGEYEQFF. DNA for the CDR3: TGTGCCAGCAGCTTAGATCCAACAGGGGAATATGAGCAGTTCTTC. The chain links TRBV11-2 to TRBJ2-1; 7 bases line up with TRBD1. CDR1 and CDR2 from the germline V gene are SGHAT and FQNNGV. This CDR3 comprises 15 residues. Germline trimming cut 0 bases from V and 8 bases from J; bases unmatched to any gene: 7.

The rearrangement links TRBV7-2 to TRBJ2-3, with TRBD2 identical over 10 bases. The CDR3 has 15 residues. Trimming cost V 2 bases and J 4 bases; bases outside gene matches: 3. Germline CDR1 is SGHTA and CDR2 is FQGNSA. CDR3 amino acids: CASSLLAGVADTQYF. The CDR3 DNA sequence: TGTGCCAGCAGCTTACTAGCGGGGGTAGCAGATACGCAGTATTTT.

V gene TRBV5-1 combines with J gene TRBJ1-4; possible D gene TRBD1, 5 bases. V was pared by 4 bases and J by 8 bases, with 21 bases between. The CDR3 consists of 16 residues. Germline V gene lookup returns CDR1 SGHRS and CDR2 YFSETQ. In nucleotides, the CDR3 is TGCGCCAGCAGCCCAAATCCTACAGGAGGGGCAGAAAAACTGTTTTTT. Translated, it gives CASSPNPTGGAEKLFF.

This clone was seen just once. At one of its ends the junction is not consistent with the germline gene, which may arise from a read error. The chain uses TRBV3-1 (or the pseudogene TRBV3-2) and TRBJ1-3, with D unclear. The CDR3 covers 12 residues. CDR1 and CDR2 from the germline V gene are LGHDT and YNNKEL (reference sequence). The CDR3 DNA follows: TGTGCCAGCAGCCAAGGCGCCCGTGAGTTTGTTTTT. It translates to CASSQGAREFVF.

The chain is built from TRBV6-5 and TRBJ2-2, with D tentatively TRBD2 (5 bases). This CDR3 has 14 residues. Deletions cut 5 bases from V and 4 bases from J, with 11 bases between. Germline V CDR1 and CDR2: MNHEY, SVGAGI. As DNA, the CDR3 is TGTGCCAGCAGTCACGGACTCCCCACCGGGGAGCTGTTTTTT. As protein: CASSHGLPTGELFF.

The V call is TRBV7-3, the J call TRBJ2-1; a possible D gene is TRBD2 (6 bases). This CDR3 is built from 14 residues. V dropped 5 bases and J dropped 9 bases, with 17 bases sitting between them. Germline V gives CDR1 SGHTA, CDR2 FQGTGA. This chain's CDR3 is CASSPGYGGPEQFF. The CDR3 region has the DNA TGTGCCAGCAGCCCGGGGTACGGAGGGCCTGAGCAGTTCTTC. The variable domain in full, with the rest retrieved from reference TRBV7-3 and TRBJ2-1, is GAGVSQTPSNKVTEKGKYVELRCDPISGHTALYWYRQSLGQGPEFLIYFQGTGAADDSGLPNDRFFAVRPEGSVSTLKIQRTERGDSAVYLCASSPGYGGPEQFFGPGTRLTVL.

The chain has TRBV29-1 and TRBJ2-2, with TRBD1 matching over 7 bases. This CDR3 is 14 amino acids long. J lost 0 bases, V lost 7 bases, and 5 bases had no gene match. Germline V lookup: CDR1 SQVTM, CDR2 ANQGSEA. CDR3 in amino acids: CSAGTASNTGELFF. The CDR3 nucleotides are TGCAGCGCAGGGACAGCCTCGAACACCGGGGAGCTGTTTTTT.

This clone was found once. The V and J genes are TRBV10-3 and TRBJ1-4; possible D gene TRBD1, 6 bases. CDR3 length: 20 amino acids. V was shortened by 1 base and J by 6 bases, with 27 bases between the two germline ends. Germline assignment: CDR1 ENHRY and CDR2 SYGVKD. CDR3 amino acids: CAISELDSGQLAFGHEKLFF. CDR3 DNA: TGTGCCATCAGTGAGTTAGACAGCGGACAGTTGGCGTTCGGGCATGAAAAACTGTTTTTT.

This clone showed up just once. The chain employs TRBV29-1 and TRBJ1-1; D is possibly TRBD1 (5 bases). The V gene's germline CDR1 is SQVTM and CDR2 ANQGSEA. Trimming stripped 7 bases from V and 2 bases from J, with 14 bases between. This CDR3 has 13 amino acids. DNA for the CDR3: TGCAGCGGGGTAGACAGAGCTAACACTGAAGCTTTCTTT. Translated, it gives CSGVDRANTEAFF.

This chain uses TRBV5-6 with TRBJ2-4; 12 bases map to TRBD2. V was clipped by 7 bases and J by 7 bases; unmatched bases: 3. In germline, CDR1 is SGHDT, CDR2 YYEEEE. The CDR3 has 13 residues. Here the CDR3 DNA reads TGTGCCAGCCTAGCGGGGGGGCTCAACATTCAGTACTTC. This encodes CASLAGGLNIQYF.

This clone was found once. The V call is TRBV27, the J call TRBJ1-2, with D tentatively TRBD1 (5 bases). This CDR3 is built from 16 residues. CDR1 and CDR2 (germline): MNHEY, SMNVEV (reference sequence). V gave up 1 base and J gave up 3 bases, with 15 bases separating them. CDR3 DNA: TGTGCCAGCAGTTTATATTGGAGGGGCCCCCACTATGGCTACACCTTC. As protein: CASSLYWRGPHYGYTF.

This chain joins TRBV5-6 and TRBJ1-2, with D perhaps TRBD1 (5 bases). CDR3 length: 13 amino acids. Germline V CDR1 and CDR2: SGHDT, YYEEEE. V was trimmed by 1 base and J by 4 bases, leaving 8 bases between them. The CDR3 DNA follows: TGTGCCAGCAGCTTGCAGGGATCCTATGGCTACACCTTC. Translating gives CASSLQGSYGYTF. The complete variable domain, with remaining parts taken from reference TRBV5-6 and TRBJ1-2, reads DAGVTQSPTHLIKTRGQQVTLRCSPKSGHDTVSWYQQALGQGPQFIFQYYEEEERQRGNFPDRFSGHQFPNYSSELNVNALLLGDSALYLCASSLQGSYGYTFGSGTRLTVV.

This clone turned up a few times. The chain combines TRBV30 with TRBJ1-6; no definite D call. Trimming took 4 bases from V and 8 from J, leaving 9 bases between them. The CDR3 extends over 12 amino acids. The germline CDR1 and CDR2 sequences are GTSNPN and SVGIG (reference sequence). CDR3 nucleotide sequence: TGTGCCTGGAATCGGGGAGATTCACCCCTCCACTTT. It specifies CAWNRGDSPLHF.

The chain is built from TRBV28 and TRBJ2-7; D possibly corresponds to TRBD2 (6 bases). The V and J ends lost 3 bases and 3 bases respectively, with 12 bases between them. This CDR3 comprises 14 residues. Germline V lookup: CDR1 MDHEN, CDR2 SYDVKM. The CDR3 coding sequence is TGTGCCAGCAGTTTTGGCGGGGACCACTACGAGCAGTACTTC. This translates into CASSFGGDHYEQYF.

The table lists this clone with a few counts. V is TRBV5-6 and J is TRBJ2-1; 10 nucleotides agree with TRBD1. With V trimmed by 5 bases and J by 5 bases, 4 bases remained unmatched. Germline values: CDR1 SGHDT, CDR2 YYEEEE. The CDR3 loop spans 14 amino acids. CDR3 sequence (DNA): TGTGCCAGCAGGAGGACAGGGGGGAACAATGAGCAGTTCTTC. Translated, it gives CASRRTGGNNEQFF.

This clone appeared a single time. The gene calls are TRBV11-1 and TRBJ1-1; 8 positions match TRBD1. Unmatched junction bases numbered 13, after V lost 5 bases and J lost 5 bases. Per the germline V gene, CDR1 is SGHAT and CDR2 is FQDESV (reference sequence). CDR3 length: 16 residues. The CDR3 here is CASSAATRGRGTEAFF. The CDR3 DNA is TGTGCCAGCAGCGCGGCAACCAGGGGGCGCGGGACTGAAGCTTTCTTT.

The CDR3 loop is CSVGTAESGYTF. CDR3 coding DNA: TGCAGCGTCGGGACTGCTGAATCTGGCTACACCTTC. The rearrangement uses TRBV29-1 and TRBJ1-2; tentatively, D is TRBD1 (5 bases). V lost 6 bases and J 7 bases, leaving 15 bases between the germline ends. The CDR3 is 12 residues long. Germline CDR1 SQVTM, CDR2 ANQGSEA.

This clone appeared once. CDR3 protein: CSGLRDTNTGELFF. The CDR3 bases are TGCAGCGGCCTCCGGGACACCAACACCGGGGAGCTGTTTTTT. This chain joins TRBV29-1 and TRBJ2-2, with D possibly being TRBD1 (6 bases). Trimming shortened V by 7 bases and J by 2 bases, and 14 bases separated the two germline ends. Germline V gene sequence: CDR1 SQVTM, CDR2 ANQGSEA. The CDR3 has 14 amino acids.

This clone was seen once. This chain joins TRBV10-3 and TRBJ1-1, with D perhaps matching TRBD1 (6 bases). The V and J ends lost 11 bases and 3 bases respectively, with 16 bases between them. This CDR3 has 13 residues. CDR1 is ENHRY and CDR2 is SYGVKD in the germline V gene. CDR3 in DNA: TGTGCCTCGAGTGGGGGCGCCTACACTGAAGCTTTCTTT. It yields the protein CASSGGAYTEAFF.

This clone was observed a handful of times. This sequence joins TRBV2 and TRBJ1-6, with 8 bases identical to TRBD1. Germline-derived CDR1 and CDR2 are SNHLY and FYNNEI. The CDR3 has 15 residues. The junction had 7 bases not matched to a gene; V was cut back by 7 bases and J by 5 bases. CDR3 nucleotide sequence: TGTGCCAGCATTATTGGACAGGGTAATAATTCACCCCTCCACTTT. It codes for CASIIGQGNNSPLHF.

A single count supports this clone. The rearrangement links TRBV15 to TRBJ1-1; the D is unclear. This CDR3 contains 16 residues. V lost 1 base and J lost 5, with 17 bases in between. CDR1 is LNHNV and CDR2 is YYDKDF in the germline V gene (reference sequence). CDR3 protein: CATSRVRGPSGTEAFF. CDR3 DNA: TGTGCCACCAGCAGAGTCCGAGGACCCAGCGGGACTGAAGCTTTCTTT.

The chain uses TRBV28 and TRBJ1-5, with D possibly TRBD1 on 5 matching bases. The CDR3 is 15 residues long. V lost 5 bases and J lost 2, with 13 bases in between. CDR1 and CDR2 from the germline V gene are MDHEN and SYDVKM. CDR3 in DNA: TGTGCCAGCAGTCTAACGGGGGGTGGCAATCAGCCCCAGCATTTT. As protein: CASSLTGGGNQPQHF.